These T cell receptor beta chains were read from a single sample in a study of blood T cell repertoires in COVID-19. Here immunoSEQ multiplex PCR was the method, and the copy in TCRdb shows in-frame clones only, minus some. In the table there are roughly 98,000 clones, 75% to 85% of which are singletons. The specimen was peripheral blood. These receptors were obtained from a human donor in a cohort sampled during active COVID-19. Each CDR3 is given without its conserved first and last residue.

TRBV27,TRBJ2-4,ASSFRAQGKNIQY
TRBV7-9,TRBJ1-1,ALGDTEAF
TRBV12-3/TRBV12-4,TRBJ2-7,ASSLGAGVEQY
TRBV9,TRBJ1-6,ASSTTGNSPLH
TRBV11-1,TRBJ2-1,ASSLGGGPYNEQF
TRBV5-1,TRBJ2-7,ASSLAPGVTYEQY
TRBV19,TRBJ2-5,ASSIFAGRETQY
TRBV11-3,TRBJ1-3,ASSTGSGNTIY
TRBV7-2,TRBJ2-5,ASRGRGGQETQY
TRBV21-1,TRBJ2-3,ASSKALDGLTDTQY
TRBV27,TRBJ1-2,ASSLGAGGYGYT
TRBV5-8,TRBJ1-2,ASSAGQGLYGYT
TRBV7-9,TRBJ2-1,ASSLAGAYNEQF
TRBV6-6,TRBJ1-6,ASSDRENLNSPLH
TRBV18,TRBJ2-5,ASSLRSTGARKTQY
TRBV28,TRBJ2-5,ASEPSGVQETQY
TRBV12-5,TRBJ1-5,ASGLAGHNNQPQH
TRBV7-9,TRBJ1-6,ASSLRGLTNSPLH
TRBV25-1,TRBJ1-3,ASSLSLSIGNTIY
TRBV28,TRBJ1-2,ASSLRTVPYGYT
TRBV15,TRBJ2-2,ATSRKTGTGELF
TRBV19,TRBJ2-1,ASSWGDEQF
TRBV9,TRBJ1-5,ASSVLYRAASYSNQPQH
TRBV6-1,TRBJ1-2,ASSEVSYYGYT
TRBV29-1,TRBJ2-7,SVIGTGGFYEQY
TRBV11-2,TRBJ2-1,ASSLAPPSFYNEQF
TRBV25-1,TRBJ1-1,ASSDQRRGNTEAF
TRBV5-1,TRBJ1-6,ASSLGGHPNSPLH